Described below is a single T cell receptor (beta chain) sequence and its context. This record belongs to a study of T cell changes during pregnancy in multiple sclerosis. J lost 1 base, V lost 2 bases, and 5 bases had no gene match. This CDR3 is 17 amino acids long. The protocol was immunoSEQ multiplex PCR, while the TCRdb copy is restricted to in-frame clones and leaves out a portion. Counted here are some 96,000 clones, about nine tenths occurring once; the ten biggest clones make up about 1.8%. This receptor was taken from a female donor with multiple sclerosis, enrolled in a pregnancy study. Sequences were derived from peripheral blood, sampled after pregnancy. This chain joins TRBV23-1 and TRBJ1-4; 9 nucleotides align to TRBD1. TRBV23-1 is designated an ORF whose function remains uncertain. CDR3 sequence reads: CASSQPGTGRTNEKLFF. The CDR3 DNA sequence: TGCGCCAGCAGTCAACCCGGGACAGGGAGAACTAATGAAAAACTGTTTTTT.